Below, one T cell receptor beta chain is given with its context. The authors' processing: How many nucleated cells were present was estimated from reference gene primer amplification. Assay used: immunoSEQ multiplex PCR; TCRdb lists only in-frame clones, some missing. V, J and clone size reflect that table, while D and trimming were determined from the DNA. The sample holds roughly 140,000 clones, about 90% seen once. These data originate in a study of blood T cell repertoires in COVID-19. Study overall: COVID-19 samples, acute and convalescent, were from the United States, Italy and Spain. The cDNA or gDNA used as material had been derived from T cells, B-cell-depleted T cells, or PBMCs.

The sequence came from a woman aged 45-65 years with acute or convalescent COVID-19. Sequenced sample: peripheral blood.

In DNA form, the CDR3 reads TGTGCCAGCAGCCTGAACGGGGATACGCAGTATTTT. Translated: CASSLNGDTQYF. V usage is TRBV9 and J usage is TRBJ2-3; D remains ambiguous. The CDR3 is 12 residues long. Germline-derived CDR1 and CDR2 are SGDLS and YYNGEE. The ends were cut back, 4 bases at V and 6 bases at J, with 9 bases in the middle.